This entry concerns a single TCR beta chain. As yet, its antigen is unknown. The data stem from a study of graft-versus-host responses after intestinal transplantation. Across the study: Every recipient underwent anti-thymocyte globulin induction, then tacrolimus and steroids for roughly 3 years. Study-wide points: The study associated peak circulating GvH clone levels with early post-transplant HvG declines. Recipient marrow showed GvH clones, some seen first in ileum or blood.

V lost 6 bases and J 1 base, leaving 12 bases between the germline ends. The CDR3 runs 14 residues. Profiling relied on immunoSEQ multiplex PCR, and the TCRdb table lists in-frame clones only, not all of them. The top ten hold 0.19% of the sample, which has 130,000 to 150,000 clones, around nine tenths seen once. The source of this sequence is a human donor who received an intestinal transplant. The starting material was unstimulated CD4+ T cells sorted from spleen or lymph node cells, obtained before intestinal transplant. V usage is TRBV23-1 and J usage is TRBJ2-5, with a possible D match to TRBD1 (5 bases). TRBV23-1 is an open reading frame, and its role is uncertain. The CDR3 nucleotides read TGCGCCAGCAGCATGGGGCAGAGCCAAGAGACCCAGTACTTC. Protein product: CASSMGQSQETQYF.